This is a list of T cell receptor beta chains from one sample in a study of shared clonotypes between healthy human individuals. The table came from immunoSEQ multiplex PCR; TCRdb's copy has only in-frame clones and leaves some out. This table holds millions of clones, 90% to 95% found once. The sequencing input was naive CD8+ T cells from PBMCs. The receptors originated from a man aged 18 to 35 in good health. Some clones in this sample may be carry-over from other donors' samples. Each CDR3 is given with its conserved first and last residue. The D gene is left open where the match is weak. Not every row has a clone size; where given, it reads once, few, many or a size class.

V: TRBV9
size: NA
D: NA
J: TRBJ2-3
DNA: TGTGCCAGCAGCGCCACGCAGGCCGGGGATACGCAGTATTTT
CDR3: CASSATQAGDTQYF

V: TRBV27
size: NA
D: TRBD2
J: TRBJ2-7
DNA: TGTGCCAGCAGGCTACGCGGGAGTAGTTACGAGCAGTACTTC
CDR3: CASRLRGSSYEQYF

V: TRBV7-2
size: NA
D: NA
J: TRBJ2-7
DNA: TGTGCCAGCAGCTCAGAAGTCGGGAGCGCACCCTACGAGCAGTACTTC
CDR3: CASSSEVGSAPYEQYF

V: TRBV28
size: once
D: NA
J: TRBJ1-5
DNA: TGTGCCAGCAGTTTATGGAGGGACCAGCCCCAGCATTTT
CDR3: CASSLWRDQPQHF

V: TRBV30
size: NA
D: NA
J: TRBJ2-1
DNA: TGTGCCTGGAGCGCCGGGTCCGAGGGTGAGCAGTTCTTC
CDR3: CAWSAGSEGEQFF

V: TRBV27
size: NA
D: NA
J: TRBJ1-1
DNA: TGTGCCAGCAGTTTATATCAGGGGAGGGACACTGAAGCTTTCTTT
CDR3: CASSLYQGRDTEAFF

V: TRBV6-4
size: NA
D: NA
J: TRBJ2-3
DNA: TGTGCCAGCAGTGCCGGTAGCAGCTATTACACAGATACGCAGTATTTT
CDR3: CASSAGSSYYTDTQYF

V: TRBV7-5
size: NA
D: NA
J: TRBJ2-3
DNA: TGTGTCAGAAGCCCACCGTGCGGGGGCACAGATACGCAGTATTTT
CDR3: CVRSPPCGGTDTQYF

V: TRBV13
size: NA
D: NA
J: TRBJ1-2
DNA: TGTGCCAGCAGCTCCATTAAAGCAGCAGACTATGGCTACACCTTC
CDR3: CASSSIKAADYGYTF

V: TRBV2
size: once
D: NA
J: TRBJ1-1
DNA: TGTGCCAGCAAAGTAACAGGGTCGGCTGAAGCTTTCTTT
CDR3: CASKVTGSAEAFF

V: TRBV5-1
size: NA
D: NA
J: TRBJ2-5
DNA: TGCGCCAGCAGCGCGGGACAGTACCAAGAGACCCAGTACTTC
CDR3: CASSAGQYQETQYF

V: TRBV9
size: NA
D: NA
J: TRBJ1-2
DNA: TGTGCCAGCAGCGTAGGGTCCGGAAAGTATGGCTACACCTTC
CDR3: CASSVGSGKYGYTF

V: TRBV15
size: NA
D: TRBD1
J: TRBJ2-1
DNA: TGTGCCACCAGCAGAGACCAGGGGGCCGGGAATGAGCAGTTCTTC
CDR3: CATSRDQGAGNEQFF

V: TRBV30
size: once
D: NA
J: TRBJ2-7
DNA: TGTGCCTGGAGTGTACCCCAGGACCCCCTCTACGAGCAGTACTTC
CDR3: CAWSVPQDPLYEQYF

V: TRBV28
size: NA
D: NA
J: TRBJ2-4
DNA: TGTGCCAGCAGTTCCCACAGCGAAGAAGCCAAAAACATTCAGTACTTC
CDR3: CASSSHSEEAKNIQYF

V: TRBV18
size: NA
D: TRBD1
J: TRBJ1-1
DNA: TGTGCCAGCTCACCAGGACAGGCCACCGAGGTGATCACTGAAGCTTTCTTT
CDR3: CASSPGQATEVITEAFF

V: TRBV7-9
size: NA
D: NA
J: TRBJ1-2
DNA: TGTGCCAGCAGTGGGTCCGGTCGGAGCAACTATGGCTACACCTTC
CDR3: CASSGSGRSNYGYTF

V: TRBV10-3
size: NA
D: TRBD1
J: TRBJ2-1
DNA: TGTGCCATCAGTGATGACAGGGCAGGGGAGCAGTTCTTC
CDR3: CAISDDRAGEQFF

V: TRBV9
size: NA
D: NA
J: TRBJ2-7
DNA: TGTGCCAGCAGCGCCGCCGCCGCACTGAGACCTGGGGACGAGCAGTACTTC
CDR3: CASSAAAALRPGDEQYF

V: TRBV5-1
size: NA
D: TRBD1
J: TRBJ2-7
DNA: TGCGCCAGCAGCTTGATCGGGGACAGGCCCTACGAGCAGTACTTC
CDR3: CASSLIGDRPYEQYF

V: TRBV7-3
size: NA
D: NA
J: TRBJ1-1
DNA: TGTGCCAGCAGTAGGGGGAACACTGAAGCTTTCTTT
CDR3: CASSRGNTEAFF

V: TRBV28
size: NA
D: TRBD1
J: TRBJ1-3
DNA: TGTGCCAGCATCCTTGGGACAGGGGCGGGAAACACCATATATTTT
CDR3: CASILGTGAGNTIYF

V: TRBV29-1
size: NA
D: TRBD1
J: TRBJ1-1
DNA: TGCAGCGTTGAAGATCTGAAACAGGGGGTAAGAGGTACTGAAGCTTTCTTT
CDR3: CSVEDLKQGVRGTEAFF

V: TRBV27
size: few
D: NA
J: TRBJ1-1
DNA: TGTGCCAGCAGTTTTGGTGCAGGGCACACTGAAGCTTTCTTT
CDR3: CASSFGAGHTEAFF

V: TRBV9
size: NA
D: NA
J: TRBJ2-7
DNA: TGTGCCAGCAGCGTAGCCGGAGCCCTTTCCTACGAGCAGTACTTC
CDR3: CASSVAGALSYEQYF

V: TRBV14
size: NA
D: NA
J: TRBJ2-5
DNA: TGTGCCAGCAGCCACCCAGACGGTCGAAAAGAGACCCAGTACTTC
CDR3: CASSHPDGRKETQYF

V: TRBV11-2
size: once
D: TRBD1
J: TRBJ2-7
DNA: TGTGCCAGCAGGTCCGGGACAGGGGTCTTAACCTACGAGCAGTACTTC
CDR3: CASRSGTGVLTYEQYF

V: TRBV7-9
size: NA
D: NA
J: TRBJ1-1
DNA: TGTGCCAGCAGCTTGGGCGGGGGGACTGAAGCTTTCTTT
CDR3: CASSLGGGTEAFF

V: TRBV27
size: NA
D: NA
J: TRBJ1-4
DNA: TGTGCCAGCAGTTTAGGGCAGGGGACTAATGAAAAACTGTTTTTT
CDR3: CASSLGQGTNEKLFF

V: TRBV28
size: NA
D: TRBD1
J: TRBJ2-7
DNA: TGTGCCAGCAGTCCATGGGACAGGACCTACGAGCAGTACTTC
CDR3: CASSPWDRTYEQYF

V: TRBV2
size: NA
D: NA
J: TRBJ1-1
DNA: TGTGCCAGCACGAGAGGGGGGAACACTGAAGCTTTCTTT
CDR3: CASTRGGNTEAFF

V: TRBV7-6
size: NA
D: TRBD2
J: TRBJ2-1
DNA: TGTGCCAGCAGCTTAGTAGGACTAGCGTTCAATGAGCAGTTCTTC
CDR3: CASSLVGLAFNEQFF

V: TRBV5-4
size: NA
D: NA
J: TRBJ1-1
DNA: TGTGCCAGCAGCTTGGGGTCCGGGGAAGCTTTCTTT
CDR3: CASSLGSGEAFF

V: TRBV18
size: NA
D: TRBD1
J: TRBJ2-1
DNA: TGTGCCAGCTCACCCGACAGGGGTCCCCACTACAATGAGCAGTTCTTC
CDR3: CASSPDRGPHYNEQFF

V: TRBV28
size: NA
D: TRBD2
J: TRBJ2-2
DNA: TGTGCCAGCAGTTCTCCGGGACTAGCGGAAGGTTGGCACCGGGAGCTGTTTTTT
CDR3: CASSSPGLAEGWHRELFF

V: TRBV6-5
size: NA
D: TRBD1
J: TRBJ2-1
DNA: TGTGCCAGCAGTTACAGCGGACAGGGCAATGAGCAGTTCTTC
CDR3: CASSYSGQGNEQFF

V: TRBV28
size: NA
D: NA
J: TRBJ1-5
DNA: TGTGCCAGCAGTTTAGGGAGTCAGCCCCAGCATTTT
CDR3: CASSLGSQPQHF

V: TRBV4-1
size: NA
D: NA
J: TRBJ1-2
DNA: TGCGCCAGCAGCCAAGATAAAACACAGAGATATGGCTACACCTTC
CDR3: CASSQDKTQRYGYTF

V: TRBV15
size: NA
D: TRBD2
J: TRBJ2-1
DNA: TGTGCCACCGAAAGCGGGAGCTCCTACAATGAGCAGTTCTTC
CDR3: CATESGSSYNEQFF

V: TRBV9
size: NA
D: TRBD2
J: TRBJ2-3
DNA: TGTGCCAGCAGCGTAGGCGGGAGGCCAGATACGCAGTATTTT
CDR3: CASSVGGRPDTQYF

V: TRBV9
size: NA
D: NA
J: TRBJ2-7
DNA: TGTGCCAGCAGCGTAGGGGCGGGGAGCTCCTACGAGCAGTACTTC
CDR3: CASSVGAGSSYEQYF

V: TRBV28
size: once
D: TRBD2
J: TRBJ2-2
DNA: TGTGCGATTGAGTCCCCCGGGACTAGCTACACCGGGGAGCTGTTTTTT
CDR3: CAIESPGTSYTGELFF

V: TRBV28
size: NA
D: NA
J: TRBJ2-7
DNA: TGTGCCAGCAGTTTAGCAGGAGGCTACGAGCAGTACTTC
CDR3: CASSLAGGYEQYF

V: TRBV27
size: NA
D: NA
J: TRBJ2-7
DNA: TGTGCCAGCAGGGGGACGGCCTCCTACGAGCAGTACTTC
CDR3: CASRGTASYEQYF

V: TRBV11-2
size: once
D: TRBD1
J: TRBJ2-7
DNA: TGTGCCAGCAGCTCCTCGACAGGGGGTTCTGGCGAGCAGTACTTC
CDR3: CASSSSTGGSGEQYF

V: TRBV6-4
size: NA
D: TRBD2
J: TRBJ2-1
DNA: TGTGCCAGCAGTCCGGGACTAGCGGTGGCCTACAATGAGCAGTTCTTC
CDR3: CASSPGLAVAYNEQFF